These 26 T cell receptor beta chains were all obtained from the same sample, sequenced in a study of T cells after somatic rescue of genetic block. Data came from immunoSEQ multiplex PCR; TCRdb stores just in-frame clones and leaves some out. In the table there are roughly 10,000 clones, around two thirds of which are singletons. The sample taken for sequencing was peripheral blood mononuclear cells (PBMCs). The receptor source for this set is a boy aged 5 to 17.

The V and J genes are TRBV19 and TRBJ2-5, with D unclear. Germline assignment: CDR1 LNHDA and CDR2 SQIVND (reference sequence). Trimming shortened V by 3 bases and J by 5 bases, and 10 bases separated the two germline ends. CDR3 length equals 13 residues. In DNA, the CDR3 is TGTGCCAGTAGTATGGTCCCTCCGGAGACCCAGTACTTC. Its protein product is CASSMVPPETQYF.

The V and J genes are TRBV25-1 and TRBJ1-6, with D possibly TRBD1 on 5 matching bases. Trimming took 4 bases from V and 4 from J, leaving 14 bases between them. Germline CDR1 and CDR2: MGHDK and SYGVNS. This CDR3 has 16 residues. This CDR3 reads CASSVGTAPYNSPLHF. Here the CDR3 DNA reads TGTGCCAGCAGTGTAGGGACTGCACCTTATAATTCACCCCTCCACTTT.

The chain is built from TRBV7-8 and TRBJ2-1; a possible D gene is TRBD2 (6 bases). The CDR3 length is 14 residues. V lost 5 bases to trimming and J lost 2 bases, with 10 bases between them. Per the germline V gene, CDR1 is SGHVS and CDR2 is FQNEAQ. The CDR3 reads CASSGGKAYNEQFF. CDR3 nucleotides: TGTGCCAGCAGCGGCGGGAAGGCCTACAATGAGCAGTTCTTC.

CDR3 nucleotide sequence: TGCGCCAGCAGCTTGTCATCAGGGGGGGCGCCCTACAATGAGCAGTTCTTC. Translating gives CASSLSSGGAPYNEQFF. J is TRBJ2-1 and V is TRBV5-1, with D possibly being TRBD1 or TRBD2 (7 bases each). The germline CDR1 and CDR2 sequences are SGHRS and YFSETQ. This CDR3 has 17 residues. The V and J ends lost 1 base and 2 bases respectively, with 16 bases between them.

CDR3 region: CSVWGGVGRTSPLSTYNEQFF. The CDR3 nucleotides are TGCAGCGTTTGGGGGGGGGTCGGACGGACTAGTCCTTTATCCACGTACAATGAGCAGTTCTTC. This chain uses TRBV29-1 with TRBJ2-1; 7 bases are a match to TRBD2. Losses at the gene ends were 5 bases for V and 4 bases for J; bases not matched to a gene: 29. The CDR3 runs to 21 residues. Looked up from germline, CDR1 is SQVTM and CDR2 is ANQGSEA.

The V gene is TRBV18, the J gene TRBJ2-7; 8 positions match TRBD1. J lost 5 bases, V lost 6 bases, and 6 bases had no gene match. Germline V lookup: CDR1 KGHSH, CDR2 LQKENI. The CDR3 has 13 residues. CDR3 coding DNA: TGTGCCAGCTCTACGACAGGGGAGGACGAGCAGTACTTC. Translation gives CASSTTGEDEQYF.

This rearrangement joins TRBV28 to TRBJ1-2; D remains unclear. Trimming took 1 base from V and 8 from J, leaving 17 bases between them. The CDR3 is made up of 15 amino acids. Germline lookup yields CDR1 MDHEN and CDR2 SYDVKM. The CDR3 DNA follows: TGTGCCAGCAGTTTATATTTGGGTATCGGCGGCGGCTACACCTTC. It is translated as CASSLYLGIGGGYTF.

This chain uses TRBV6-1 with TRBJ1-2; maybe TRBD1 (6 bases). The V and J ends lost 3 bases and 4 bases respectively, with 15 bases between them. The CDR3 totals 15 residues. Germline V lookup: CDR1 MNHNS, CDR2 SASEGT. CDR3 nucleotides: TGTGCCAGCAGTGAGGGGGGGCTAGGCGGCTATGGCTACACCTTC. Residues: CASSEGGLGGYGYTF.

This sequence joins TRBV19 and TRBJ2-1; TRBD1 matches at 7 bases. CDR3 length equals 13 residues. J lost 6 bases, V lost 7 bases, and 6 bases had no gene match. In germline, CDR1 is LNHDA, CDR2 SQIVND (reference sequence). CDR3 protein: CASKEGARNEQFF. The CDR3, as DNA: TGTGCCAGTAAAGAGGGGGCGCGCAATGAGCAGTTCTTC.

The chain employs TRBV7-9 and TRBJ1-4, with D possibly matching TRBD1 (6 bases). This CDR3 is 16 amino acids long. Germline CDR1 is SEHNR and CDR2 is FQNEAQ (reference sequence). V lost 7 bases and J 4 bases, leaving 19 bases between the germline ends. The CDR3 is CASIHSGRGINEKLFF. CDR3 sequence (DNA): TGTGCCAGCATCCACTCGGGGAGGGGGATTAATGAAAAACTGTTTTTT.

For the CDR3, the DNA is TGTGCCAGTTCCGGGACTACGAACACCGGGGAGCTGTTTTTT. The encoded protein is CASSGTTNTGELFF. The chain couples TRBV18 to TRBJ2-2; 7 nucleotides align to TRBD2. The CDR3 has 14 amino acids. The V gene's germline CDR1 is KGHSH and CDR2 LQKENI. J gave up 0 bases and V 9 bases, and 4 bases lay outside the gene matches.

This chain uses TRBV7-9 with TRBJ1-5; weak D call: TRBD1 (5 bases). Trimming removed 5 bases from V and 4 bases from J, with 18 bases in between. The CDR3 is 16 amino acids. The germline CDR1 and CDR2 sequences are SEHNR and FQNEAQ (reference sequence). In DNA form, the CDR3 reads TGTGCCAGCAGCCCCCGGGGGTCGGGGATGAATCAGCCCCAGCATTTT. Protein: CASSPRGSGMNQPQHF.

This clone was observed a few times. V is TRBV2 and J is TRBJ2-7; TRBD1 is a possible D gene (6 bases). The germline V and J ends were trimmed by 8 bases and 0 bases, with 8 bases remaining between them. Germline CDR1 SNHLY, CDR2 FYNNEI. The CDR3 sequence is 12 residues long. CDR3 in DNA: TGTGCCAGCCGGGACAACTCCTACGAGCAGTACTTC. Protein sequence: CASRDNSYEQYF.

This clone was recorded a few times. The chain recombines TRBV28 with TRBJ2-7; the D gene is possibly TRBD2 (5 bases). Trimming took 3 bases from V and 4 from J, leaving 10 bases between them. CDR3 size: 13 residues. Germline V gene data show CDR1 as MDHEN and CDR2 as SYDVKM. CDR3 DNA sequence: TGTGCCAGCAGTTTGAGCGGAGGATACGAGCAGTACTTC. Translation gives CASSLSGGYEQYF. Looking up the rest from reference TRBV28 and TRBJ2-7 gives the full variable domain: DVKVTQSSRYLVKRTGEKVFLECVQDMDHENMFWYRQDPGLGLRLIYFSYDVKMKEKGDIPEGYSVSREKKERFSLILESASTNQTSMYLCASSLSGGYEQYFGPGTRLTVT.

The chain carries TRBV7-9 and TRBJ1-4, with D unresolved. V lost 2 bases, J lost 0 bases, and 10 bases lay in between. This CDR3 is 16 amino acids long. Per germline, CDR1 SEHNR and CDR2 FQNEAQ (reference sequence). CDR3 sequence reads: CASSLQPIPTNEKLFF. The DNA of the CDR3 is TGTGCCAGCAGCTTACAACCTATACCAACTAATGAAAAACTGTTTTTT.

The V and J genes are TRBV10-3 and TRBJ2-1; 14 nucleotides agree with TRBD2. Germline V lookup: CDR1 ENHRY, CDR2 SYGVKD. V shed 0 bases, J shed 2 bases, and the junction held 0 bases outside the gene matches. The CDR3 has 17 amino acids. The CDR3 DNA reads as TGTGCCATCAGTGAGTCGACTAGCGGGAGGGCCTACAATGAGCAGTTCTTC. Residues: CAISESTSGRAYNEQFF.

J is TRBJ2-3 and V is TRBV7-3; TRBD2 matches at 13 bases. Germline-derived CDR1 and CDR2 are SGHTA and FQGTGA. V dropped 5 bases and J dropped 3; count of bases not matched to a gene: 5. The CDR3 consists of 16 residues. CDR3 sequence (DNA): TGTGCCAGCAGCATGGGACTAGCGGGGACAACAGATACGCAGTATTTT. Protein: CASSMGLAGTTDTQYF.

This CDR3 reads CASSDTLDRAESYEQYF. The CDR3 coding sequence is TGCGCCAGCAGTGATACTTTAGACAGGGCGGAATCCTACGAGCAGTACTTC. The V gene is TRBV10-1, the J gene TRBJ2-7; 7 nucleotides match TRBD1. The trim removed 3 bases at V and 1 base at J, leaving 12 bases unmatched. Per germline, CDR1 WNHNN and CDR2 SYGVQD (reference sequence). This CDR3 region has 17 residues.

The chain links TRBV10-3 to TRBJ1-2, with 8 bases fitting TRBD1. Germline V CDR1 and CDR2: ENHRY, SYGVKD. Unmatched junction bases numbered 10, after V lost 2 bases and J lost 8 bases. This CDR3 is 15 amino acids long. CDR3 residues: CAISETRDRGGGYTF. For the CDR3, the DNA is TGTGCCATCAGTGAGACCCGCGACAGGGGAGGGGGCTACACCTTC.

The chain couples TRBV5-1 to TRBJ2-7, with unresolved D. This CDR3 spans 15 amino acids. The V and J ends lost 0 bases and 2 bases respectively, with 12 bases between them. From germline, CDR1 is SGHRS and CDR2 YFSETQ. DNA for the CDR3: TGCGCCAGCAGCTTGGCCGAACTTCCTCCCTACGAGCAGTACTTC. Amino acid sequence: CASSLAELPPYEQYF.

The V call is TRBV28, the J call TRBJ2-7, with D perhaps assigned TRBD1 or TRBD2 (6 bases each). The CDR3 length is 14 residues. With 5 bases removed from V and 7 bases from J, the gap between germline ends came to 18 bases. Germline-derived CDR1 and CDR2 are MDHEN and SYDVKM. The DNA for the CDR3 is TGTGCCAGCAGTCGCGACCCCGGGGGCCGGGAGCAGTACTTC. It encodes CASSRDPGGREQYF.

This clone is classed as large. This chain uses TRBV18 with TRBJ2-5; 10 nucleotides agree with TRBD1. The CDR3 runs 16 residues. Germline V CDR1 and CDR2: KGHSH, LQKENI. V gave up 3 bases and J gave up 4 bases; unmatched junction bases: 8. CDR3 DNA: TGTGCCAGCTCACCGAGCAACGACAGGGGGCGAGAGACCCAGTACTTC. It specifies CASSPSNDRGRETQYF.

The CDR3 DNA follows: TGTGCCAGCAGCGCGTCCGGGATTGCCTCCTACGAGCAGTACTTC. It encodes CASSASGIASYEQYF. V usage is TRBV6-5 and J usage is TRBJ2-7; the D gene is possibly TRBD2 (5 bases). V gave up 6 bases and J gave up 0 bases, with 15 bases separating them. The CDR3 runs 15 residues. Per germline, CDR1 MNHEY and CDR2 SVGAGI.

This clone came up a few times. The V call is TRBV30, the J call TRBJ2-2, with 9 bases aligning to TRBD1. This CDR3 has 13 amino acids. The V gene's germline CDR1 is GTSNPN and CDR2 SVGIG (reference sequence). V shed 0 bases and J 8 bases; nucleotides not matched to a gene: 1. The CDR3 DNA follows: TGTGCCTGGAGTGTACAGGGGGCGGGGGAGCTGTTTTTT. Translated, it gives CAWSVQGAGELFF. Based on the CDR3 plus reference TRBV30 and TRBJ2-2, the full variable domain is SQTIHQWPATLVQPVGSPLSLECTVEGTSNPNLYWYRQAAGRGLQLLFYSVGIGQISSEVPQNLSASRPQDRQFILSSKKLLLSDSGFYLCAWSVQGAGELFFGEGSRLTVL.

CDR3 protein: CASSFGTAQETQYF. In DNA, the CDR3 is TGTGCCAGCAGCTTTGGAACAGCTCAAGAGACCCAGTACTTC. The chain has TRBV7-8 and TRBJ2-5; D gene uncertain. The germline gives CDR1 SGHVS, CDR2 FQNEAQ. The germline V and J ends were trimmed by 3 bases and 2 bases, with 10 bases remaining between them. The CDR3 consists of 14 residues. The full variable domain, rest sourced from reference TRBV7-8 and TRBJ2-5, is GAGVSQSPRYKVAKRGQDVALRCDPISGHVSLFWYQQALGQGPEFLTYFQNEAQLDKSGLPSDRFFAERPEGSVSTLKIQRTQQEDSAVYLCASSFGTAQETQYFGPGTRLLVL.

V usage is TRBV7-2 and J usage is TRBJ2-7; D unclear. The CDR3 contains 11 residues. The V gene lost 5 bases and the J gene lost 2 bases, with 4 bases spanning the gap. In germline, CDR1 is SGHTA, CDR2 FQGNSA. The DNA of the CDR3 is TGTGCCAGCAGCCCCGCCTACGAGCAGTACTTC. It codes for CASSPAYEQYF.